This T cell receptor (beta chain) was captured in a study of shared clonotypes between healthy human individuals. Study outcomes and limitations: The study found about 5% of naive CD4 clonotypes shared across a handful of donors.

Produced via immunoSEQ multiplex PCR; TCRdb's table is partial and in-frame only. The sample lists roughly 720,000 clones, less than 95% occurring once. On this clone itself: As yet, its antigen is unknown.

Trimming cost V 5 bases and J 1 base, with 7 bases left between them. Germline CDR1 is SGHNT and CDR2 is YENEEA. The CDR3 length is 13 residues. V gene TRBV11-3 combines with J gene TRBJ2-3; D is unresolved. The clonotype was recovered from a man aged 18 to 30 in good health. Some clones in this sample may be carry-over from other donors' samples. Sequenced input: memory CD8+ T cells from PBMCs. The subset is: CD45RO+ cells pooled with CCR7-negative TemRA cells. The CDR3 sequence: CASSLDGTDTQYF. In DNA form, the CDR3 reads TGTGCCAGCAGCCTTGACGGCACAGATACGCAGTATTTT.